This T cell receptor beta chain comes out of a study of CD8+ T cells in alopecia areata. Study-level information: Patients in the study were on tofacitinib for 6 to 18 months, then off it for 6 months.

Comment on this clone: The target antigen is unknown.

Peripheral blood samples and lesional scalp punch biopsies were obtained from alopecia areata patients. Extracted RNA was reverse transcribed into cDNA, the sequencing template. Data came from immunoSEQ multiplex PCR; TCRdb stores just in-frame clones and leaves some out. The data contain 150,000 to 200,000 clones, about 60% of them singletons. V was cut by 2 bases and J by 4 bases, with 14 bases left in between. The CDR3 runs 16 residues. CDR1 is MNHEY, CDR2 SVGAGI, per germline. Points from the study as a whole: Patients shared TCRs less clearly than mice did, possibly for HLA-related reasons. Lesional scalp, notably in alopecia totalis/universalis, had clonality above that of normal scalp.

Sample: CD4+ T cells sorted from blood, taken at week 0. The sequence derives from a human donor with alopecia areata. The V and J genes are TRBV6-5 and TRBJ2-2; D possibly corresponds to TRBD2 (6 bases). The CDR3: CASSYARGGSTGELFF. The CDR3 bases are TGTGCCAGCAGTTACGCAAGGGGAGGTAGCACCGGGGAGCTGTTTTTT.